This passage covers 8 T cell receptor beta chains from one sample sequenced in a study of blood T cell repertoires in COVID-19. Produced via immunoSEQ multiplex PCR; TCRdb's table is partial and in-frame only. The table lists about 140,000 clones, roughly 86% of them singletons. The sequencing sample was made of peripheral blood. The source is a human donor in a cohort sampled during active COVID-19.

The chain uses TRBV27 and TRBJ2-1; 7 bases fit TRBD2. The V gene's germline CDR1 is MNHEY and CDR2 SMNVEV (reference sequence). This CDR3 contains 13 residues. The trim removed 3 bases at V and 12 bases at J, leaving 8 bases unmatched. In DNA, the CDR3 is TGTGCCAGCAGTTTGTCGGATCCGGGGGGGCAGTTCTTC. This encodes CASSLSDPGGQFF.

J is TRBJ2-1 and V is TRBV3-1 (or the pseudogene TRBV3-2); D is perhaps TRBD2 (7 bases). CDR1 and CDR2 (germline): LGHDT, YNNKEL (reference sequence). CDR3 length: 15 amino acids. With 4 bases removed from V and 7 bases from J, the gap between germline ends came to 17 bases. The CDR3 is CASSPGVRGGNEQFF. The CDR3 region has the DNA TGTGCCAGCAGCCCGGGCGTCAGGGGAGGGAATGAGCAGTTCTTC.

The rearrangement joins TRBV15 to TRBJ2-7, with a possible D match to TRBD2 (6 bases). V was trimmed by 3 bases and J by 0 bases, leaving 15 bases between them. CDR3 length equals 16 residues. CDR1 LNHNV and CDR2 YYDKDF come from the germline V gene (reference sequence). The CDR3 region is CATSRKVGSSSYEQYF. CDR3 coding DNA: TGTGCCACCAGCAGGAAGGTCGGGAGTTCCTCCTACGAGCAGTACTTC.

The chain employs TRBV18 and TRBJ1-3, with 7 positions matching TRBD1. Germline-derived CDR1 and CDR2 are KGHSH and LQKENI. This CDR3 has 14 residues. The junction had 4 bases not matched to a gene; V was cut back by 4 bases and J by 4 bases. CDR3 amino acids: CASSLDREGNTIYF. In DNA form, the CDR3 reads TGTGCCAGCTCACTTGACAGGGAAGGAAACACCATATATTTT.

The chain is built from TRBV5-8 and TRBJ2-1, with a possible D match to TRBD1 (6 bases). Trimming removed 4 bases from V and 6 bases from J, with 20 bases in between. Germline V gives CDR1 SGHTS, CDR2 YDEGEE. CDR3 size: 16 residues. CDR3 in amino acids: CASSHGQTIRVNEQFF. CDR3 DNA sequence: TGTGCCAGCAGCCACGGACAGACCATACGAGTCAATGAGCAGTTCTTC.

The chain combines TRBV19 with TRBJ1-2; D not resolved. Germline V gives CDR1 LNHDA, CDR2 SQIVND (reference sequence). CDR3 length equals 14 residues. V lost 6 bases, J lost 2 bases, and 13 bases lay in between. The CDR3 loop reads CASRKNNNNYGYTF. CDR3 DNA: TGTGCCAGTAGGAAAAACAATAACAACTATGGCTACACCTTC.

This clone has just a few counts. The CDR3 DNA reads as TGTGCCAGCAGCTTAAGGACTAGCGGGAAAGAGACCCAGTACTTC. Translated, it gives CASSLRTSGKETQYF. V is TRBV13 and J is TRBJ2-5; 12 nucleotides line up with TRBD2. Germline CDR1 and CDR2: PRHDT and FYEKMQ (reference sequence). Trimming at V came to 2 bases and at J to 3 bases, leaving 1 base not matched to a gene. The CDR3 contains 15 residues.

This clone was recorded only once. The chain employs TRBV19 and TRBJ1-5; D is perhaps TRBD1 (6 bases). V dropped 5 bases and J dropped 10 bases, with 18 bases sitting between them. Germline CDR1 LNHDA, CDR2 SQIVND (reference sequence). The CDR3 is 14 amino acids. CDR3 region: CASSLGQWGGPQHF. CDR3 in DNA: TGTGCCAGTAGTCTAGGACAGTGGGGTGGACCCCAGCATTTT.